This T cell receptor beta chain is drawn from a study of OX40 agonist ivuxolimab in advanced cancers. Looking at the study overall: Of mixed ages from about 23 to 85 and averaging about 60 years, the group was more than 65% male. A history of anti-PD-1, anti-PD-L1 or anti-CTLA-4 therapy was acceptable, and about 40% had some. Study results and limitations: Clonal expansion in partial responders at 0.1-3.0 mg/kg ranked among the lowest.

Remarks on this clone: The target antigen is unknown.

V was pared by 8 bases and J by 4 bases, with 8 bases of the junction left unmatched. CDR3 size: 14 residues. CDR1 is SGHKS, CDR2 YYEKEE, per germline (reference sequence). The repertoire was sequenced with immunoSEQ multiplex PCR; TCRdb's copy has only in-frame clones and lacks some. Altogether 15,000 to 25,000 clones are present, around 90% being singletons, with the ten largest covering 40% to 55%. The chain couples TRBV5-5 to TRBJ2-2, with 7 bases fitting TRBD2. The sequence was obtained from an adult with an advanced solid tumor such as melanoma, head and neck, liver or kidney cancer. Sequencing used CD4+ or CD8+ T cells sorted from blood, obtained in a trial of the OX40 agonist ivuxolimab. CDR3 sequence reads: CASSSGTITGELFF. DNA of the CDR3: TGTGCCAGTAGCAGCGGGACGATCACCGGGGAGCTGTTTTTT.